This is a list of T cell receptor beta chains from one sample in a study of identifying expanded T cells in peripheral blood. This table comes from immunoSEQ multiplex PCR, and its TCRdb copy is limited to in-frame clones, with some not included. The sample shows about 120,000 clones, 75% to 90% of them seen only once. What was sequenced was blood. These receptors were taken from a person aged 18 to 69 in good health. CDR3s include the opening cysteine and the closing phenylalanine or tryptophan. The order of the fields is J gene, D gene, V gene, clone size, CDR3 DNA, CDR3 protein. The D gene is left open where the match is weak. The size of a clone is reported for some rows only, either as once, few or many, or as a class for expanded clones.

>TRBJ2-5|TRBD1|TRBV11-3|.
TGTGCCAGCGGACAGGGTACCACAGAGACCCAGTACTTC
CASGQGTTETQYF
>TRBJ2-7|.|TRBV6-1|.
TGTGCCAGCAGTGAATGGGGACGCTCCTACGAGCAGTACTTC
CASSEWGRSYEQYF
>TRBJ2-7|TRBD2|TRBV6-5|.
TGTGCCAGCACACGGGGGGGGCGCAGCAACGAGCAGTACTTC
CASTRGGRSNEQYF
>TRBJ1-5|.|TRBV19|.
TGTGCCAGTAGTATTCTCCCGACAGTCAATCAGCCCCAGCATTTT
CASSILPTVNQPQHF
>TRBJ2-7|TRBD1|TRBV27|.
TGTGCCACCGGGACAGGGGTATACGAGCAGTACTTC
CATGTGVYEQYF
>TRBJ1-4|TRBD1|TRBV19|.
TGTGCCAGTAGTATGGGACAGGGGAGGGAAAAACTGTTTTTT
CASSMGQGREKLFF
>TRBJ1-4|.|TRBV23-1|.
TGCGCCAGCAGTCAAACCAAAATCGGGACGGGTGAAAAACTGTTTTTT
CASSQTKIGTGEKLFF
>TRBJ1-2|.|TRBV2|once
TGTGCCAGCAGTGTAATTAGCGGGGGCTACACCTTC
CASSVISGGYTF
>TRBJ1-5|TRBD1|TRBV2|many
TGTGCCAGCGCTGGGACAGGGGGTAATCAGCCCCAGCATTTT
CASAGTGGNQPQHF
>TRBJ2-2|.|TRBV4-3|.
TGCGCCAGCAGCCAAGGGAAAAATACCGGGGAGCTGTTTTTT
CASSQGKNTGELFF
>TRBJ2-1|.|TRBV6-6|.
TGTGCCAGCTCTCGGGACACCTACAATGAGCAGTTCTTC
CASSRDTYNEQFF
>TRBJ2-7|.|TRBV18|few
TGTGCCAGCTCACCACAGGAGACCTCCTACGAGCAGTACTTC
CASSPQETSYEQYF
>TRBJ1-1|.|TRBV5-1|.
TGCGCCAGCAGCTTACGCCGAGGGATAAACACTGAAGCTTTCTTT
CASSLRRGINTEAFF
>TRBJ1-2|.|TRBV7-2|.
TGTGCCAGCACCCCTACAGGGAACTATGGCTACACCTTC
CASTPTGNYGYTF
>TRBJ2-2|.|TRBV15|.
TGTGCCACCAGCGGGGGGTTGAGCACCGGGGAGCTGTTTTTT
CATSGGLSTGELFF
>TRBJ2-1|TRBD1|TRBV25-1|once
TGTGCCAGCAGTGGCAGGGGGCGCCGTAATGAGCAGTTCTTC
CASSGRGRRNEQFF
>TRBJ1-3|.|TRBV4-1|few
TGCGCCAGCAGCCAAGACGACGTTGGAAACACCATATATTTT
CASSQDDVGNTIYF
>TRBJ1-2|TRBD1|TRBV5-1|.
TGCGCCAGCAGCTTGGGGGACAGGGCCTATGGCTACACCTTC
CASSLGDRAYGYTF
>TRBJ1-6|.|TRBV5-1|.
TGCGCCAGCAGCGAGGATCCAGGGGCACTATCACCCCTCCACTTT
CASSEDPGALSPLHF
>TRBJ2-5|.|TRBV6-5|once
TGTGCCAGCAGTTACTCGGGGGTCGCCAGAAAAGAGACCCAGTACTTC
CASSYSGVARKETQYF
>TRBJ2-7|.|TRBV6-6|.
TGTGCCAGCAATGCGGGGCGCCTCTCCTACGAGCAGTACTTC
CASNAGRLSYEQYF
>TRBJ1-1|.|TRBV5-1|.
TGCGCCAGCAGCTTGGGAGGCCCCGGGAACACTGAAGCTTTCTTT
CASSLGGPGNTEAFF
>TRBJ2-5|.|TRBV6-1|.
TGTGCCAGCAGTGAAGGGCCCCAAGAGACCCAGTACTTC
CASSEGPQETQYF
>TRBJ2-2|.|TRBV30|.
TGTGCCTGGCGCAACCCCCTACCCGGGGAGCTGTTTTTT
CAWRNPLPGELFF
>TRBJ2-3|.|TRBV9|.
TGTGCCAGCAGCGTAGCACAAATCCGAGACACAGATACGCAGTATTTT
CASSVAQIRDTDTQYF
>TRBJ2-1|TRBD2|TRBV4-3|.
TGCGCCAGCAGCCTAACTAAGACTAGCGGGGGTCCCCCCGGTGAGCAGTTCTTC
CASSLTKTSGGPPGEQFF
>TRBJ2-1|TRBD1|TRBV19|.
TGTGCCAGTCGCCCCGGGACAGGGGACTACAATGAGCAGTTCTTC
CASRPGTGDYNEQFF
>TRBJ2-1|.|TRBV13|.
TGTGCCAGCAGCTTTGAAAGAAAGCAGTTCTTC
CASSFERKQFF
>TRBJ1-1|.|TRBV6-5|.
TGTGCCAGCAGTTTTGGCAATGAGGCGATTGAAGCTTTCTTT
CASSFGNEAIEAFF
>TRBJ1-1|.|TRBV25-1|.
TGTGCCGCCCCGGGGGGAGGGGGGGGCGGCACTGAAGCTTTCTTT
CAAPGGGGGGTEAFF
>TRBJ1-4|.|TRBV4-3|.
TGCGCCAGCAGCCAAGATACCCCGCCTGCTAATGAAAAACTGTTTTTT
CASSQDTPPANEKLFF
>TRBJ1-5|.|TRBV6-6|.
TGTGCCAGCAGTTACGGGACGGCTAGCAATCAGCCCCAGCATTTT
CASSYGTASNQPQHF
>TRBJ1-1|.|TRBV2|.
TGTGCCAGCAGTGAATTGGGTGAGACTGAAGCTTTCTTT
CASSELGETEAFF
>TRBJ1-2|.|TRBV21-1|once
TGTGCCAGCAGCAAAGTGGGGGGGAGGAGATATGGCTACACCTTC
CASSKVGGRRYGYTF
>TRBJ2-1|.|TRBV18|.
TGTGCCAGCTCACCACCATCCGGGGGCCAATACAATGAGCAGTTCTTC
CASSPPSGGQYNEQFF
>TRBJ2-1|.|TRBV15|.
TGTGCCACCAGCAGAGATTTGAGTGGGACACCAAAAAATGAGCAGTTCTTC
CATSRDLSGTPKNEQFF
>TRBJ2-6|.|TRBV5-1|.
TGCGCCAGCAGCAGGCCCGGGAGCTCTGGGGCCAACGTCCTGACTTTC
CASSRPGSSGANVLTF
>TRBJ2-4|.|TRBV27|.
TGTGCCAGCAGCGTAACAGGAGCCAAAAACATTCAGTACTTC
CASSVTGAKNIQYF
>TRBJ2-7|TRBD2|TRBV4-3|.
TGCGCCAGCAGCCAAGATCTTTACGAGCGGGGGGGCCTCTACGAGCAGTACTTC
CASSQDLYERGGLYEQYF
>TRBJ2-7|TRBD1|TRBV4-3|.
TGCGCCAGCAGCCAAGAGTACTACGGGACAGGGAGCTACGAGCAGTACTTC
CASSQEYYGTGSYEQYF
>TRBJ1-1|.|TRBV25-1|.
TGTGCCAGCAGTAATTTGAGCGGAGGGGCGGGAGCTTTCTTT
CASSNLSGGAGAFF
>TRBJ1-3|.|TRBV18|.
TGTGCCAGCTCCGTTTACGGGGCCGGGATATATTTT
CASSVYGAGIYF
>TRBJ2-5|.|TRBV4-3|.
TGCGCCAGCAGCCAGGGAACACATCAAGAGACCCAGTACTTC
CASSQGTHQETQYF